This TCR beta chain was observed in a study of T cells in tumors after PD-1 blockade. Study background: Patients had no prior checkpoint blockade, systemic immunosuppressants, or anti-cancer therapy within 4 weeks. A subset received ongoing vismodegib 150 mg daily alongside anti-PD-1 therapy. Either cemiplimab 350 mg every 2 weeks or pembrolizumab 200 mg every 3 weeks was given.

Turning to this clone: Its antigen is currently unknown.

The table came from immunoSEQ multiplex PCR; TCRdb's copy has only in-frame clones and leaves some out. The sample shows 45,000 to 50,000 clones, approximately 79% of them seen only once. General observations from the study: Some novel exhausted tumor clones appeared in pre-treatment blood, suggesting peripheral recruitment.

V was cut by 5 bases and J by 6 bases, with 16 bases left in between. The CDR3 is 15 residues long. Germline V gene sequence: CDR1 SEHNR, CDR2 FQNEAQ (reference sequence). This receptor was obtained from a human donor with advanced basal cell or squamous cell carcinoma (not recorded which). The sequencing used PBMCs, collected before anti-PD-1 therapy. The chain recombines TRBV7-9 with TRBJ1-4; D uncertain. In DNA form, the CDR3 reads TGTGCCAGCAGCCCCTCGGAGGGTGTAGATGAAAAACTGTTTTTT. It specifies CASSPSEGVDEKLFF. The full variable domain, with the rest looked up from reference TRBV7-9 and TRBJ1-4, is DTGVSQNPRHKITKRGQNVTFRCDPISEHNRLYWYRQTLGQGPEFLTYFQNEAQLEKSRLLSDRFSAERPKGSFSTLEIQRTEQGDSAMYLCASSPSEGVDEKLFFGSGTQLSVL.